This TCR beta chain was sequenced for a study of T cell repertoires in cytomegalovirus infection (dated by TCRdb to between 2017 and 2020). Broadly, across the study: Because public TCR beta signatures pointed to carriage of CMV infection together with the matching HLA type, the HLA type of each donor mattered for the analysis. Overall results and qualifications from the work: The ex vivo response was dominated by HLA-C-restricted CMV-specific TCR beta clonotypes, which also provided the single most frequent clonotype in two of eight donors. In both this cohort and an independent cohort of some 350 donors, the cumulative frequency of public TCR beta family members distinguished carriers of CMV infection plus the relevant HLA type.

This clonotype was found a few times. The antigen this receptor binds is unknown. The sample holds no much larger clone one base away, and base qualities are not on file. Sequencing was carried out with an Illumina HiSeq 1500. Using fastp trimming at Q25 and MiXCR clonotype assembly, TCRdb reanalyzed the public sequencing data and kept in-frame beta chains. Each CDR3 protein gets just one entry, which takes the most common genes and DNA from the rows behind it. This sample gives 200,000 to 300,000 distinct CDR3 sequences in total; around 6.4% of them show up just once. The ten largest clones represent roughly 6% of the sample. The germline V gene yields SGDLS for CDR1 and YYNGEE for CDR2. The junction shows trimming of 4 bases on V and 5 bases on J, plus 15 bases between the germline ends. The CDR3 runs 14 residues from the cysteine to the phenylalanine. Kept here is only the CDR3 DNA, which spans 42 bases and is read in frame from base 1.

The V and J segments used are TRBV9 and TRBJ1-1; D gene: possibly TRBD1, on 6 matching bases. This TCR was recovered from a human donor in good health (CMV status not recorded). Some clones in this sample may be carry-over from other donors' samples. The specimen sequenced was PBMCs. This receptor carries the CDR3 CASSYQQGGTEAFF. The DNA reads TGTGCCAGCAGCTATCAACAGGGTGGGACTGAAGCTTTCTTT.